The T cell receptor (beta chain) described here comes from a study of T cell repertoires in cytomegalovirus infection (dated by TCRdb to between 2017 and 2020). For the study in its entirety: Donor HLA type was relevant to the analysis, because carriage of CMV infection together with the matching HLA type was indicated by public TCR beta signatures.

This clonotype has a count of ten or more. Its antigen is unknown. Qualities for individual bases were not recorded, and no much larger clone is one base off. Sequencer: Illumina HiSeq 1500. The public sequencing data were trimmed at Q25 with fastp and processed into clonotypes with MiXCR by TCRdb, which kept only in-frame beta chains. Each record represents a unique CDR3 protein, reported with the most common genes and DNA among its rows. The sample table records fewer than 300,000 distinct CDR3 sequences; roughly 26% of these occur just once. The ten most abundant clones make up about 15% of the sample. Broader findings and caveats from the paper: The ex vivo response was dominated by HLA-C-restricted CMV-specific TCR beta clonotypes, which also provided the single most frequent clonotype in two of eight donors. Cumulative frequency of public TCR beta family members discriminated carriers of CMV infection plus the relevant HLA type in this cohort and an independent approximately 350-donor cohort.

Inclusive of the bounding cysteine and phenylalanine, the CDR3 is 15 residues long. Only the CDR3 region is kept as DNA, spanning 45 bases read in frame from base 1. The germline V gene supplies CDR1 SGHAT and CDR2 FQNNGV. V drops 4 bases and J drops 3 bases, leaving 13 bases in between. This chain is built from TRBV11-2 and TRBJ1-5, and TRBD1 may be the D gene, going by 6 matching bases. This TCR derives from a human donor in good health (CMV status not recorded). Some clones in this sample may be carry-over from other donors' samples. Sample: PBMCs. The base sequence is TGTGCCAGCAGCTGGGGGAGGGGGGACAATCAGCCCCAGCATTTT. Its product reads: CASSWGRGDNQPQHF.